This T cell receptor (beta chain) is drawn from a study of human T cells and chemical hapten exposure (TCRdb year 2021). With regard to the full study: For sensitization, 2% DPC in acetone was applied to an approximately 2 cm by approximately 2 cm area of upper inner arm skin. For every blood RNA sample, sequencing covered both the TCR alpha and TCR beta chains. Blood samples were taken from patients before sensitization (week 0) and then at 2, 6 and about 24 weeks after DPC sensitization. The mostly female patient cohort included alopecia areata with under or over 50% scalp involvement, alopecia totalis and alopecia universalis. Patch testing was done on the upper back using Finn chambers containing 0.01% DPC, and results were scored after 6 days according to International Contact Dermatitis Research Group standards. In alopecia patients, the study followed how the peripheral blood TCR repertoire changed in vivo over primary and secondary sensitization to diphenylcyclopropenone (DPC), a hapten. Approximately 28 alopecia patients gave blood for TCR sequencing at one to four time points (pre-sensitization, 2, 6 and 24 weeks). Throughout the study period of about 23 weeks, patients also received therapeutic DPC doses to the scalp every week. Libraries were combined into a pool for sequencing, and differences in TCR yield between samples came mainly from small differences in library volumes within the pool.

The paper's findings and limits, for the study overall: Repeated subsampling changed both the strength of the expansion versus patch-test correlation and the threshold at which that correlation became significant. Significantly more large CDR3 similarity clusters were formed by expanded TCRs than by pre-sensitization or healthy control sets, consistent with antigen-driven responses. Because all patients had alopecia, a presumed autoimmune disease, the immune response of the patients might differ from that of healthy individuals. No change with DPC sensitization was found in the number of TCRs above 1 in 1000 frequency, and no evidence of global repertoire structure alterations was found. The number of PT1 expanded TCRs positively correlated with patch test score, significant at thresholds 8, 16 and 32 but not 4.

Library preparation used RACE. The sequencing machine was a NextSeq 500. During library preparation, unique molecular identifiers were attached to individual cDNA molecules so that TCRs could be counted in a quantitative, reproducible way. Per the source publication's procedure: The median number of TCRs per sample was approximately 93,000, ranging from roughly 20,000 to 690,600. The Decombinator software suite was used to annotate the V, J and CDR3 of the TCR reads. For PS versus PT1 abundance plots, all samples were subsampled to the same number of TCRs (28,000). TCRs were defined as expanded if absent before sensitization and observed at least eight times at the 2-week time point. TCRdb reprocessing: public reads trimmed at Q25 with fastp, clones called with MiXCR, in-frame beta chains kept. All rows with the same CDR3 protein become a single entry with the most common DNA and genes. The authors' filters were not applied to this entry. In this sample the table shows 35,000 to 45,000 distinct CDR3 sequences, approximately 12% of which occur a single time. The leading ten clones occupy less than 2.5% of the sample.

This clonotype was seen a handful of times. This receptor's antigen is unknown. Base quality data are lacking; no much larger clone is found one base away. The meaning of the sample's time point label: pre-sensitization, week 0. Read against the paper, the sample's treatment or condition label means: therapeutic diphenylcyclopropenone sensitization with weekly scalp DPC. Total RNA was extracted from unfractionated whole blood that had been collected in Tempus Blood RNA tubes. At every patch-test visit, the blood draw took place before the patch test was put on. Eligible patients were aged 18 to 70, diagnosed with alopecia, deemed suitable for DPC therapy, and excluded if pregnant. A distance of 19 bases separates the germline ends of V and J, which lose 3 bases and 5 bases respectively. Measured from the cysteine to the phenylalanine, the CDR3 is 16 residues long. Only the CDR3 part of the read is kept: 48 bases, read in frame from the first base. The germline V gene gives CDR1 as KGHSH and CDR2 as LQKENI.

The receptor's source is a middle-aged woman with alopecia areata. Some clones in this sample may be carry-over from other donors' samples. This receptor chain uses TRBV18 and TRBJ1-1; TRBD1 might be the D gene, on 5 matching bases. Sequencing used whole blood, obtained in connection with sensitization to the hapten diphenylcyclopropenone (DPC). The nucleotide sequence is given as TGTGCCAGCTCACCTGTGCCTCAGGGCGGGAAGACTGAAGCTTTCTTT. It translates to CASSPVPQGGKTEAFF.